This passage covers 26 T cell receptor beta chains from one sample sequenced in a study of blood T cell repertoires in COVID-19. Assay used: immunoSEQ multiplex PCR; TCRdb lists only in-frame clones, some missing. The sample has just over 150,000 clones; less than 90% are singletons. The sequenced sample consisted of peripheral blood. These receptors all come from a woman aged 70-85 years with acute or convalescent COVID-19.

The chain links TRBV7-2 to TRBJ2-1; D is perhaps TRBD2 (7 bases). Trimming pared 2 bases from V and 8 bases from J, leaving 19 bases between. The CDR3 spans 16 residues. CDR1 SGHTA and CDR2 FQGNSA come from the germline V gene. CDR3 sequence reads: CASSLYIGGPRDEQFF. The CDR3 bases are TGTGCCAGCAGCTTATATATCGGGGGGCCTCGGGATGAGCAGTTCTTC.

This sequence joins TRBV25-1 and TRBJ1-2; tentatively, D is TRBD1 (5 bases). Looked up from germline, CDR1 is MGHDK and CDR2 is SYGVNS. Between the trimmed V and J ends, which lost 6 bases and 5 bases, there was a span of 13 bases. The CDR3 spans 13 residues. This CDR3 reads CASSPGTSYGYTF. CDR3 in DNA: TGTGCCAGCAGCCCTGGGACTTCTTATGGCTACACCTTC.

J is TRBJ2-3 and V is TRBV7-3; TRBD2 aligns across 13 bases. Germline V gene sequence: CDR1 SGHTA, CDR2 FQGTGA. The CDR3 runs 16 residues. The trim removed 1 base at V and 6 bases at J, leaving 4 bases unmatched. In DNA form, the CDR3 reads TGTGCCAGCAGCTTAAGGGCGACTAGCGGGGGGGATACGCAGTATTTT. Translated, it gives CASSLRATSGGDTQYF.

The chain couples TRBV5-1 to TRBJ2-2, with 7 bases matching TRBD1. J gave up 6 bases and V 0 bases, and 5 bases lay outside the gene matches. Germline CDR1 is SGHRS and CDR2 is YFSETQ. There are 15 residues in the CDR3. This chain's CDR3 is CASSLVTGAAGELFF. In DNA form, the CDR3 reads TGCGCCAGCAGCTTGGTTACAGGGGCCGCCGGGGAGCTGTTTTTT.

With regard to this clone: The junction does not match germline at one end; this may be a read error. The chain is built from TRBV28 and TRBJ1-3; perhaps TRBD1 as D (6 bases). The CDR3 consists of 14 residues. The germline gives CDR1 MDHEN, CDR2 SYDVKM. The CDR3 here is CASSVTGPGNTIYF. The CDR3 region has the DNA TGTGCCAGCAGTGTGACAGGCCCTGGGAACACCATATATTTT.

This sequence joins TRBV2 and TRBJ2-7, with 7 positions matching TRBD1. The length of the CDR3 is 12 residues. J lost 6 bases, V lost 5 bases, and 4 bases had no gene match. The germline V gene encodes CDR1 SNHLY and CDR2 FYNNEI. The CDR3 sequence: CASSLPGGEQYF. DNA for the CDR3: TGTGCCAGCAGTCTCCCAGGGGGCGAGCAGTACTTC.

On this clone itself: Other nucleotide sequences in the sample specify the same CDR3. The J gene is TRBJ2-3, the V gene TRBV9, with TRBD2 matching over 7 bases. This CDR3 is 15 amino acids long. Germline loops: CDR1 SGDLS, CDR2 YYNGEE. V was clipped by 0 bases and J by 1 base; unmatched bases: 2. The CDR3 reads CASSVAGGGTDTQYF. The CDR3 DNA reads as TGTGCCAGCAGCGTAGCGGGGGGAGGCACAGATACGCAGTATTTT.

V is TRBV6-5 and J is TRBJ1-2, with 10 positions matching TRBD1. Losses at the gene ends were 4 bases for V and 2 bases for J; bases not matched to a gene: 1. This CDR3 contains 14 residues. Germline V gene lookup returns CDR1 MNHEY and CDR2 SVGAGI. The CDR3, as DNA: TGTGCCAGCAGTTGGACAGGGGGAAACTATGGCTACACCTTC. This translates into CASSWTGGNYGYTF.

The gene calls are TRBV5-1 and TRBJ2-1; 7 bases agree with TRBD2. CDR3 length: 16 amino acids. Trimming at V came to 5 bases and at J to 3 bases, leaving 11 bases not matched to a gene. The germline V gene encodes CDR1 SGHRS and CDR2 YFSETQ. CDR3 residues: CASRPEAGVIYNEQFF. CDR3 sequence (DNA): TGCGCCAGCAGACCCGAGGCGGGGGTCATCTACAATGAGCAGTTCTTC.

The chain recombines TRBV20-1 with TRBJ1-1; D remains ambiguous. Trimming pared 5 bases from V and 0 bases from J, leaving 4 bases between. The CDR3 consists of 11 residues. Germline CDR1 DFQATT, CDR2 SNEGSKA (reference sequence). This CDR3 is CSAGLNTEAFF. In DNA form, the CDR3 reads TGCAGTGCTGGCCTGAACACTGAAGCTTTCTTT.

The CDR3 region has the DNA TGTGCCAGCAGTATCACAGGGCGCGAGCAGTACTTC. Its translation is CASSITGREQYF. This chain links TRBV2 with TRBJ2-7; D is perhaps TRBD1 (6 bases). The CDR3 has 12 amino acids. Looked up from germline, CDR1 is SNHLY and CDR2 is FYNNEI. The V end lost 5 bases, the J end lost 6 bases, and 11 bases lay between the germline ends. The whole variable domain, remainder taken from reference TRBV2 and TRBJ2-7, is EPEVTQTPSHQVTQMGQEVILRCVPISNHLYFYWYRQILGQKVEFLVSFYNNEISEKSEIFDDQFSVERPDGSNFTLKIRSTKLEDSAMYFCASSITGREQYFGPGTRLTVT.

The chain has TRBV24-1 and TRBJ2-5; the match to TRBD2 covers 14 bases. V was clipped by 1 base and J by 3 bases; unmatched bases: 6. Germline V gene data show CDR1 as KGHDR and CDR2 as SFDVKD. This CDR3 spans 18 amino acids. The CDR3 reads CATSDLAKTSGGEETQYF. In nucleotides, the CDR3 is TGTGCCACCAGTGATTTAGCCAAGACTAGCGGGGGGGAAGAGACCCAGTACTTC.

The chain carries TRBV20-1 and TRBJ1-2, with 7 bases lining up with TRBD1. Germline V gene sequence: CDR1 DFQATT, CDR2 SNEGSKA (reference sequence). V shed 3 bases, J shed 4 bases, and the junction held 5 bases outside the gene matches. This CDR3 comprises 13 residues. This CDR3 is CSASPGTAYGYTF. CDR3 nucleotides: TGCAGTGCTAGTCCCGGGACAGCCTATGGCTACACCTTC.

This clone has only one observation. This chain uses TRBV7-2 with TRBJ1-2; the D gene is possibly TRBD1 (6 bases). The V end lost 5 bases, the J end lost 4 bases, and 14 bases lay between the germline ends. CDR3 length: 14 amino acids. The germline V gene encodes CDR1 SGHTA and CDR2 FQGNSA. The CDR3 DNA reads as TGTGCCAGCAGCATTCAGAGGGGGGGCTATGGCTACACCTTC. Translating it yields CASSIQRGGYGYTF. Complete variable domain (other parts from reference TRBV7-2 and TRBJ1-2): GAGVSQSPSNKVTEKGKDVELRCDPISGHTALYWYRQSLGQGLEFLIYFQGNSAPDKSGLPSDRFSAERTGGSVSTLTIQRTQQEDSAVYLCASSIQRGGYGYTFGSGTRLTVV.

This rearrangement joins TRBV2 to TRBJ1-2; 7 nucleotides align to TRBD1. V was clipped by 7 bases and J by 1 base; unmatched bases: 12. Germline loops: CDR1 SNHLY, CDR2 FYNNEI. CDR3 length: 16 residues. The CDR3 DNA sequence: TGTGCCAGCAAAGGGGAGCCGGGACAGAGTAACTATGGCTACACCTTC. It yields the protein CASKGEPGQSNYGYTF.

J is TRBJ1-1 and V is TRBV7-2; no clear D. Trimming removed 0 bases at V and 4 bases at J, with 9 bases between. The CDR3 sequence is 14 residues long. The germline gives CDR1 SGHTA, CDR2 FQGNSA. DNA for the CDR3: TGTGCCAGCAGCTTAGCCCCGCCAGGCACTGAAGCTTTCTTT. Translation gives CASSLAPPGTEAFF. The complete variable domain, with remaining parts taken from reference TRBV7-2 and TRBJ1-1, reads GAGVSQSPSNKVTEKGKDVELRCDPISGHTALYWYRQSLGQGLEFLIYFQGNSAPDKSGLPSDRFSAERTGGSVSTLTIQRTQQEDSAVYLCASSLAPPGTEAFFGQGTRLTVV.

This clone was found once. This chain connects TRBV5-5 to TRBJ2-7; D remains ambiguous. CDR3 length: 11 residues. Germline V gives CDR1 SGHKS, CDR2 YYEKEE (reference sequence). V lost 2 bases, J lost 3 bases, and 3 bases lay in between. The CDR3 reads CASSFSYEQYF. The CDR3 DNA is TGTGCCAGCAGCTTTAGCTACGAGCAGTACTTC.

The V and J genes are TRBV4-3 and TRBJ1-2; 7 nucleotides agree with TRBD1. This CDR3 has 14 amino acids. Germline V CDR1 and CDR2: LGHNA, YSLEER. Trimming at V came to 0 bases and at J to 9 bases, leaving 7 bases not matched to a gene. This chain's CDR3 is CASSQDKGATSYTF. The CDR3 region has the DNA TGCGCCAGCAGCCAAGATAAGGGGGCAACGAGCTACACCTTC.

The gene calls are TRBV10-2 and TRBJ2-2; TRBD1 matches 12 bases. V was clipped by 8 bases and J by 1 base; unmatched bases: 8. This CDR3 is 17 amino acids long. From germline, CDR1 is WSHSY and CDR2 SAAADI. The CDR3 here is CASLGDRGRENTGELFF. DNA of the CDR3: TGCGCCAGCCTCGGGGACAGGGGGCGAGAGAACACCGGGGAGCTGTTTTTT.

The chain couples TRBV5-6 to TRBJ1-1, with 8 bases aligning to TRBD1. CDR3 length: 14 residues. Germline CDR1 reads SGHDT; CDR2 reads YYEEEE. With V trimmed by 4 bases and J by 7 bases, 9 bases remained unmatched. The CDR3 coding sequence is TGTGCCAGCAGCCCAGACGGGACAGGATATGAAGCTTTCTTT. It is translated as CASSPDGTGYEAFF.

The chain is built from TRBV7-2 and TRBJ2-7; 8 positions match TRBD1. The V gene's germline CDR1 is SGHTA and CDR2 FQGNSA. The V gene end was trimmed by 0 bases and the J gene end by 3 bases; junction bases not matched to a gene: 4. CDR3 length: 15 amino acids. As DNA, the CDR3 is TGTGCCAGCAGCTTAGCTCGAGACAGGGGCTACGAGCAGTACGTC. It codes for CASSLARDRGYEQYV.

The sample holds one count of this clone. This sequence joins TRBV20-1 and TRBJ1-2; D gene ambiguous. Trimming left V 6 bases short and J 12 bases short, with 17 bases between. The CDR3 has 11 residues. Germline V gene sequence: CDR1 DFQATT, CDR2 SNEGSKA (reference sequence). DNA of the CDR3: TGCAGTGCGCCTGGATTGGAGTTTAACACCTTC. Translated, it gives CSAPGLEFNTF.

The V call is TRBV15, the J call TRBJ2-5; the match to TRBD2 covers 10 bases. This CDR3 is 17 amino acids long. Unmatched junction bases numbered 7, after V lost 0 bases and J lost 3 bases. Germline CDR1 LNHNV, CDR2 YYDKDF (reference sequence). CDR3 bases: TGTGCCACCAGCAGAGATGGGACTAGCGAGGGTAAAGAGACCCAGTACTTC. Its translation: CATSRDGTSEGKETQYF.

The DNA of the CDR3 is TGTGCCACCAGCAGAGATAATTGGGTAGGGAGCGCTGAAGCTTTCTTT. This gives the protein CATSRDNWVGSAEAFF. The V and J genes are TRBV15 and TRBJ1-1; unclear D gene. Germline-derived CDR1 and CDR2 are LNHNV and YYDKDF (reference sequence). Trimming removed 0 bases at V and 6 bases at J, with 17 bases between. The CDR3 loop spans 16 amino acids.

J is TRBJ2-7 and V is TRBV4-1, with 7 nucleotides matching TRBD1. V was pared by 0 bases and J by 3 bases, with 2 bases of the junction left unmatched. The CDR3 has 14 amino acids. The germline V gene has CDR1 MGHRA and CDR2 YSYEKL. The CDR3: CASSQEQGHYEQYF. CDR3 bases: TGCGCCAGCAGCCAAGAACAGGGGCACTACGAGCAGTACTTC.

The chain has TRBV6-5 and TRBJ2-2; no clear D gene. V was clipped by 0 bases and J by 5 bases, with 4 bases between them. This CDR3 is 13 amino acids long. Looked up from germline, CDR1 is MNHEY and CDR2 is SVGAGI. CDR3 coding DNA: TGTGCCAGCAGTTACTCGCGGACCGGGGAGCTGTTTTTT. Protein: CASSYSRTGELFF.